This T cell receptor (beta chain) was documented in a study of cytomegalovirus exposure and HLA in healthy donors. Study details: A subsequent analysis stated that the roughly 130 validation repertoires were run on the same platform as the 550 to 750 first-cohort repertoires. Study-wide findings and caveats: Specificity of a few CMV-associated chains for CMV antigens was verified in vitro.

Details on this clone: The antigen is unknown.

The 120-subject validation cohort, separate from the roughly 670-subject first cohort, included the donors. Per germline, CDR1 LNHDA and CDR2 SQIVND (reference sequence). The CDR3 totals 13 residues. Trimming stripped 3 bases from V and 2 bases from J, with 7 bases between. The method was immunoSEQ multiplex PCR; TCRdb's version includes in-frame clones alone and lacks a portion of them. The sample has 130,000 or so clones; 85% are singletons. The chain employs TRBV19 and TRBJ2-5; D might be TRBD2 (6 bases). This receptor was identified in a woman in her twenties or thirties in good health and CMV-seronegative. The specimen sequenced was PBMCs. The CDR3 protein is CASSMGGQETQYF. DNA of the CDR3: TGTGCCAGTAGTATGGGAGGACAAGAGACCCAGTACTTC.